This T cell receptor (beta chain) stems from a study of blood T cells in healthy people across ages. In this sample, this clonotype turned up a few times. V was trimmed by 1 base and J by 1 base, leaving 5 bases between them. This CDR3 is 13 amino acids long. Looked up from germline, CDR1 is SGHTA and CDR2 is FQGNSA. Combining a sample-barcoded 5' primer with a J-beta primer mix, a second PCR ran for about 6 to 11 cycles. TCRdb used MiXCR to reprocess the 5' RACE reads, holding one entry per CDR3 protein. Of approximately 1,000,000 distinct CDR3 sequences listed, more than 30% are singletons. V gene TRBV7-2 combines with J gene TRBJ2-7; D unresolved. This clonotype was obtained from a man between 18 and 29 years old in good health. Input material: blood. The CDR3 sequence: CASSLDKSYEQYF. CDR3 sequence (DNA): TGTGCCAGCAGCTTAGACAAGTCCTACGAGCAGTACTTC.